The 20 T cell receptor beta chains listed next were all sequenced from one sample in a study of T cell changes during pregnancy in multiple sclerosis. The data were produced by immunoSEQ multiplex PCR, yet TCRdb's version contains in-frame clones alone and is incomplete. Of tens of thousands of clones listed, approximately 90% were seen once; the top ten hold about 0.37%. Sample: CD4+ T cells from peripheral blood mononuclear cells, taken before pregnancy. The source of these receptors is a female donor with multiple sclerosis, enrolled in a pregnancy study.

As regards this clone: Other DNA variants within this sample encode the same CDR3. This chain uses TRBV7-9 with TRBJ2-3, with 8 nucleotides matching TRBD1. Trimming at V came to 1 base and at J to 6 bases, leaving 3 bases not matched to a gene. CDR1 SEHNR and CDR2 FQNEAQ come from the germline V gene (reference sequence). The CDR3 contains 14 residues. DNA of the CDR3: TGTGCCAGCAGCTTAGGGACAGGGAGGGATACGCAGTATTTT. It translates to CASSLGTGRDTQYF.

This chain uses TRBV7-9 with TRBJ2-7; D is uncertain. This CDR3 region has 11 residues. The V gene's germline CDR1 is SEHNR and CDR2 FQNEAQ (reference sequence). The germline V and J ends were trimmed by 5 bases and 3 bases, with 5 bases remaining between them. The CDR3, as DNA: TGTGCCAGCAGCAGCCACTACGAGCAGTACTTC. Protein sequence: CASSSHYEQYF.

This clone is a singleton in its sample. The V call is TRBV25-1, the J call TRBJ2-2, with 9 bases aligning to TRBD2. The CDR3 contains 16 residues. Germline loops: CDR1 MGHDK, CDR2 SYGVNS. The V and J ends lost 2 bases and 7 bases, in that order; junction bases with no gene match: 8. CDR3 DNA: TGTGCCAGCAGTGAACCTGGACTAGCGCGGTACGGGGAGCTGTTTTTT. As protein: CASSEPGLARYGELFF.

The chain combines TRBV5-4 with TRBJ2-1; 8 nucleotides align to TRBD2. V lost 4 bases and J lost 7; bases outside the gene matches: 10. The CDR3 spans 15 residues. CDR1 is SGHNT, CDR2 YYREEE, per germline (reference sequence). The CDR3 nucleotides are TGTGCCAGCAGCCTGGCCGGGACTAGGACGAATGAGCAGTTCTTC. Protein sequence: CASSLAGTRTNEQFF.

The V call is TRBV27, the J call TRBJ2-7; TRBD2 is a possible D gene (6 bases). In germline, CDR1 is MNHEY, CDR2 SMNVEV (reference sequence). CDR3 size: 14 residues. The V end lost 1 base, the J end lost 3 bases, and 10 bases lay between the germline ends. The CDR3 spells CASSLYGRIYEQYF. The CDR3 nucleotides are TGTGCCAGCAGTTTATACGGGAGAATCTACGAGCAGTACTTC.

The chain joins TRBV15 to TRBJ2-3, with D perhaps matching TRBD2 (5 bases). V shed 7 bases and J shed 0 bases, with 11 bases lying between them. This CDR3 spans 14 amino acids. Per the germline V gene, CDR1 is LNHNV and CDR2 is YYDKDF (reference sequence). In DNA form, the CDR3 reads TGTGCCACCAAGGCGGGCGCTAGCACAGATACGCAGTATTTT. Protein: CATKAGASTDTQYF. Full variable domain (outside the CDR3, taken from reference TRBV15 and TRBJ2-3): DAMVIQNPRYQVTQFGKPVTLSCSQTLNHNVMYWYQQKSSQAPKLLFHYYDKDFNNEADTPDNFQSRRPNTSFCFLDIRSPGLGDTAMYLCATKAGASTDTQYFGPGTRLTVL.

The gene calls are TRBV5-1 and TRBJ2-7; TRBD2 aligns across 10 bases. From germline, CDR1 is SGHRS and CDR2 YFSETQ. Germline trimming cut 0 bases from V and 7 bases from J; bases unmatched to any gene: 10. The CDR3 runs to 16 residues. The CDR3 DNA reads as TGCGCCAGCAGCTTGGTTTCTAGCGGGAGATCGATAGAGCAGTACTTC. It is translated as CASSLVSSGRSIEQYF.

The rearrangement joins TRBV14 to TRBJ2-5, with a tentative D call TRBD1 (6 bases). The CDR3 covers 17 residues. Germline V lookup: CDR1 SGHDN, CDR2 FVKESK. V gave up 0 bases and J gave up 0 bases, with 14 bases separating them. In DNA form, the CDR3 reads TGTGCCAGCAGCCAAGATTGGACAGTCCGGTACCAAGAGACCCAGTACTTC. It codes for CASSQDWTVRYQETQYF.

This chain uses TRBV5-4 with TRBJ1-2, with 8 bases identical to TRBD1. In germline, CDR1 is SGHNT, CDR2 YYREEE (reference sequence). V lost 3 bases, J lost 7 bases, and 8 bases stayed unmatched. The CDR3 is made up of 14 amino acids. The CDR3 DNA follows: TGTGCCAGCAGCTACGGACAGGGACGCGGTGGCTACACCTTC. The encoded protein is CASSYGQGRGGYTF. Drawing the rest from reference TRBV5-4 and TRBJ1-2, the complete variable domain is ETGVTQSPTHLIKTRGQQVTLRCSSQSGHNTVSWYQQALGQGPQFIFQYYREEENGRGNFPPRFSGLQFPNYSSELNVNALELDDSALYLCASSYGQGRGGYTFGSGTRLTVV.

The chain uses TRBV7-6 and TRBJ2-1; TRBD2 matches 14 bases. The germline V gene encodes CDR1 SGHVS and CDR2 FNYEAQ. With 4 bases clipped from V and 8 bases from J, the junction kept 7 bases outside the gene matches. The CDR3 is 16 residues long. The CDR3 nucleotides read TGTGCCAGCAGCTCCGGGACTAGCGGGAGAAGGTATGAGCAGTTCTTC. It yields the protein CASSSGTSGRRYEQFF.

The V and J genes are TRBV6-1 and TRBJ1-5; the D is unclear. CDR1 MNHNS and CDR2 SASEGT come from the germline V gene. V dropped 3 bases and J dropped 0 bases, with 15 bases sitting between them. The CDR3 is 17 amino acids. CDR3 DNA: TGTGCCAGCAGTGAGGGAGCCGGGTCCCTTAGCAATCAGCCCCAGCATTTT. This sequence encodes CASSEGAGSLSNQPQHF.

The V call is TRBV12-2, the J call TRBJ2-7; the table's TRBD2 call for D was not verified on the DNA. TRBV12-2 constitutes a pseudogene. CDR3 length equals 15 residues. The CDR3 loop reads CASRLRLAGSYEQYF. The CDR3 DNA reads as TGTGCAAGTCGCTTAAGACTAGCAGGGTCCTACGAGCAGTACTTC.

The CDR3 DNA reads as TGTGCCATCAGAGAGCGGGAGGGTAAAGACGAGCAGTACTTC. Protein sequence: CAIREREGKDEQYF. The chain links TRBV10-3 to TRBJ2-7; TRBD2 aligns across 10 bases. The germline CDR1 and CDR2 sequences are ENHRY and SYGVKD. The CDR3 covers 14 residues. Germline trimming cut 6 bases from V and 5 bases from J; bases unmatched to any gene: 7.

This chain uses TRBV25-1 with TRBJ2-3; D unclear. This CDR3 has 13 amino acids. Trimming took 8 bases from V and 3 from J, leaving 12 bases between them. Germline lookup yields CDR1 MGHDK and CDR2 SYGVNS. The CDR3 DNA follows: TGTGCCAGCGCCAGGATGATGACAGATACGCAGTATTTT. Protein product: CASARMMTDTQYF. The whole variable domain, filled in from reference TRBV25-1 and TRBJ2-3, reads EADIYQTPRYLVIGTGKKITLECSQTMGHDKMYWYQQDPGMELHLIHYSYGVNSTEKGDLSSESTVSRIRTEHFPLTLESARPSHTSQYLCASARMMTDTQYFGPGTRLTVL.

The rearrangement links TRBV9 to TRBJ2-5; 14 bases align to TRBD2. This CDR3 contains 18 residues. Germline loops: CDR1 SGDLS, CDR2 YYNGEE. Trimming cost V 3 bases and J 4 bases; bases outside gene matches: 11. Written as DNA, the CDR3 is TGTGCCAGCAGCGCCGGGACTAGCGGGAGAATGAGGGGAGAGACCCAGTACTTC. Its translation is CASSAGTSGRMRGETQYF.

This chain links TRBV27 with TRBJ2-3; 9 bases are shared with TRBD2. With V trimmed by 4 bases and J by 6 bases, 8 bases remained unmatched. CDR3 length: 15 residues. Germline values: CDR1 MNHEY, CDR2 SMNVEV (reference sequence). Written as DNA, the CDR3 is TGTGCCAGCAGTTGGCTAGCGGGGAGTTTGGATACGCAGTATTTT. Protein product: CASSWLAGSLDTQYF.

The chain recombines TRBV28 with TRBJ2-7, with a possible D match to TRBD1 (6 bases). V was pared by 6 bases and J by 8 bases, with 14 bases between. CDR3 length: 12 amino acids. Germline assignment: CDR1 MDHEN and CDR2 SYDVKM. This CDR3 reads CASRRTASKQYF. CDR3 coding DNA: TGTGCCAGCAGAAGGACAGCTAGCAAGCAGTACTTC.

This clone has a single count. This chain uses TRBV28 with TRBJ2-7; D gene unclear. Germline CDR1 and CDR2: MDHEN and SYDVKM. The CDR3 has 11 residues. V shed 7 bases and J shed 4 bases, with 8 bases lying between them. In DNA, the CDR3 is TGTGCCAGCACGTACCAGTACGAGCAGTACTTC. Translated: CASTYQYEQYF. Full variable domain (outside the CDR3, taken from reference TRBV28 and TRBJ2-7): DVKVTQSSRYLVKRTGEKVFLECVQDMDHENMFWYRQDPGLGLRLIYFSYDVKMKEKGDIPEGYSVSREKKERFSLILESASTNQTSMYLCASTYQYEQYFGPGTRLTVT.

V and J are TRBV4-3 and TRBJ1-2; 8 bases agree with TRBD1. This CDR3 is 15 amino acids long. V shed 3 bases, J shed 6 bases, and the junction held 9 bases outside the gene matches. Germline V gene sequence: CDR1 LGHNA, CDR2 YSLEER. The CDR3 sequence is CASSQSGTGLNGYTF. DNA for the CDR3: TGCGCCAGCAGCCAGTCCGGGACAGGATTAAATGGCTACACCTTC.

The chain is built from TRBV19 and TRBJ2-7; 10 bases are a match to TRBD2. V was pared by 6 bases and J by 2 bases, with 7 bases of the junction left unmatched. In germline, CDR1 is LNHDA, CDR2 SQIVND (reference sequence). The CDR3 length is 15 residues. This chain's CDR3 is CASSYRLAGPYEQYF. In DNA form, the CDR3 reads TGTGCCAGTAGCTACCGACTAGCGGGTCCCTACGAGCAGTACTTC.